This TCR beta chain was recovered during a study of post-analysis software for immune sequencing data. General observations from the study: Versus controls, multiple sclerosis patients showed significantly lower diversity (normalized Chao1).

Each TCR beta cDNA library carried unique molecular identifiers. TCRdb re-derived calls from the PCR reads in MiXCR, one entry per CDR3 protein. Among hundreds of thousands of distinct CDR3 sequences listed, 53% were seen once. Comment on this clonotype: Its specificity is not known.

Sequencing was carried out using blood. This receptor was obtained from a girl aged 10 to 17 with multiple sclerosis.

CDR3 loop: CASSGLQIVTDTQYF. The CDR3 nucleotides are TGTGCCAGCAGTGGACTACAAATAGTCACAGATACGCAGTATTTT. The chain couples TRBV7-2 to TRBJ2-3, with a possible D match to TRBD2 (6 bases). Germline V gene data show CDR1 as SGHTA and CDR2 as FQGNSA. This CDR3 has 15 residues. V was cut by 6 bases and J by 2 bases, with 15 bases left in between.